The T cell receptor (beta chain) under discussion was sequenced for a study of molecular identifiers for immune sequencing clone quantification. At the level of the study: In the replicates, RNA derived from roughly 20,000 or 100,000 naive CD8 cells was divided into five parts, and four were sequenced. Study-wide results and caveats: In naive cells, under 1% of molecules belonged to clones above 20 RNA copies, against over 97% in effector cells.

The ends lost 5 bases at V and 3 bases at J; junction bases unmatched: 26. The germline CDR1 and CDR2 sequences are SEHNR and FQNEAQ (reference sequence). The CDR3 consists of 21 residues. Methods described previously, with TCR primers listed, were used for bulk TCR libraries. TCRdb processed the PCR reads anew with MiXCR; each CDR3 protein has one entry. The top ten clones hold roughly 4.2% of a sample with 100,000 or so distinct CDR3 sequences, around 33% of them seen once. In this sample, this clonotype turned up many times. Its antigen is still unknown. RNA fractions of 10%, 30% or 50% and about 19,000 to 1,100,000 sorted cells were the source of naive CD8 libraries.

Sequencing was carried out using naive CD8+ T cells from blood, with Jurkat cell RNA spiked in. The sample's subset: FACS-sorted CD8+CD4-CCR7+CD45RA+ naive T cells. The sequence came from a human donor in good health. Some libraries in this study had Jurkat cell RNA spiked in. V and J are TRBV7-9 and TRBJ2-7; 9 bases are shared with TRBD2. CDR3 protein: CASSAGGSRQHSGSRLYEQYF. The CDR3 nucleotides are TGTGCCAGCAGCGCTGGGGGATCCCGTCAACATAGCGGGAGTCGACTCTACGAGCAGTACTTC.